Below, one T cell receptor beta chain is given with its context. Its antigen is still unknown. The data derive from a study of Ad26.COV2.S vaccination and SARS-CoV-2 variants. Study context: The donor belonged to the COV1001 Ad26.COV2.S trial arm. Intramuscular Ad26.COV2.S at 5x10^10 or 1x10^11 viral particles. Study observations and caveats: CD8+ and CD4+ T cells specific for spike reportedly responded with substantial breadth after vaccination. Vaccinees and placebo recipients showed similar non-spike TCR breadth.

Germline CDR1 and CDR2: SEHNR and FQNEAQ (reference sequence). CDR3 length: 16 amino acids. The V end lost 1 base, the J end lost 1 base, and 13 bases lay between the germline ends. The assay was immunoSEQ multiplex PCR, and TCRdb's table has in-frame clones only and misses some. The sample includes some 410,000 clones, 92% of them seen just once. Treatment given: approximately 18 received Ad26.COV2.S at low or high dose, single or two shots; about 5 received placebo; per-sample allocation not given. Day 63 following the first vaccine or placebo injection was when the samples were taken. The TCR sequence derives from a person between 18 and 65 years old who received the Ad26.COV2.S COVID-19 vaccine or a placebo. This chain links TRBV7-9 with TRBJ1-1; D is uncertain. Sequencing was performed on peripheral blood, taken in a trial of Ad26.COV2.S vaccine versus placebo. Written as DNA, the CDR3 is TGTGCCAGCAGCTTAGAAGTAGCAGGCCCGAACACTGAAGCTTTCTTT. This encodes CASSLEVAGPNTEAFF.